This T cell receptor (beta chain) is drawn from a study of OX40 agonist ivuxolimab in advanced cancers. Data came from immunoSEQ multiplex PCR; TCRdb stores just in-frame clones and leaves some out. The sample records 70,000 to 95,000 clones, roughly 88% being singletons. This CDR3 spans 16 amino acids. The V end lost 0 bases, the J end lost 1 base, and 13 bases lay between the germline ends. Germline lookup yields CDR1 SGDLS and CDR2 YYNGEE. Sequencing used CD4+ or CD8+ T cells sorted from blood, obtained in a trial of the OX40 agonist ivuxolimab. The chain has TRBV9 and TRBJ1-1; D is unclear. The receptor comes from an adult with an advanced solid tumor such as melanoma, head and neck, liver or kidney cancer. Here the CDR3 reads CASSVGSILANTEAFF. The CDR3 DNA follows: TGTGCCAGCAGCGTAGGGTCCATTCTAGCGAACACTGAAGCTTTCTTT.